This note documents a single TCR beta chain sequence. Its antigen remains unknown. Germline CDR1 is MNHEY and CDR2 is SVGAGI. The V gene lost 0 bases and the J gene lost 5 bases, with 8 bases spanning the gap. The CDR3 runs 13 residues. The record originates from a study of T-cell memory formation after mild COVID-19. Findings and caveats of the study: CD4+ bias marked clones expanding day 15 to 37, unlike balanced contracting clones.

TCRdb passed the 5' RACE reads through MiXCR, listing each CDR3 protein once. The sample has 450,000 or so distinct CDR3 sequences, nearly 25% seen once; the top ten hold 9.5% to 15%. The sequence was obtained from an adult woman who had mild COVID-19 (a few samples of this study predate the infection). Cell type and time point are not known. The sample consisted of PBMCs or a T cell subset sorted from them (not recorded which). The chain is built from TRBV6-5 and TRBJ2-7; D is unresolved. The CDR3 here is CASSYSAENEQYF. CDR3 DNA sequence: TGTGCCAGCAGTTACTCGGCGGAAAACGAGCAGTACTTC.